This T cell receptor (beta chain) was recorded in a study of siplizumab effects on memory and regulatory T cells. General study findings and limits: Siplizumab produced a significant drop in alloreactive sequences attributable to unstimulated CD4+ memory cells. Memory cells seemed less diverse than naive T cells, which also seemed major contributors to the alloresponse. Proliferating CD4+ or CD8+ clones, roughly 75-97% of them, lacked an assignable naive or memory phenotype. Proof of suppressive function in proliferating Tregs from siplizumab cultures was not established.

Some clones are missing from TCRdb's copy, which holds only in-frame ones; the method was immunoSEQ multiplex PCR. The sample holds some 15,000 clones, approximately 46% seen once. As described, mixed lymphocyte reaction cells underwent coculture at 37°C for a duration of 6 to 7 days. Note on this clone: Antigen: not known.

The CDR3 sequence is 15 residues long. Germline V CDR1 and CDR2: MDHEN, SYDVKM. V dropped 7 bases and J dropped 5 bases, with 15 bases sitting between them. The sequence came from a human donor in good health; the cells came from an allogeneic mixed lymphocyte reaction. Some clones in this sample may be carry-over from other donors' samples. V and J are TRBV28 and TRBJ1-6; no definite D call. Sequenced material: CFSE-low (dividing) CD4+ T cells sorted from an allogeneic mixed lymphocyte reaction. CDR3 DNA: TGTGCCAGCACCCAGGAGGGATCCCATAATTCACCCCTCCACTTT. This sequence encodes CASTQEGSHNSPLHF. Combining the CDR3 with reference TRBV28 and TRBJ1-6 gives the whole variable domain DVKVTQSSRYLVKRTGEKVFLECVQDMDHENMFWYRQDPGLGLRLIYFSYDVKMKEKGDIPEGYSVSREKKERFSLILESASTNQTSMYLCASTQEGSHNSPLHFGNGTRLTVT.